This T cell receptor beta chain is drawn from a study of blood T cell repertoires in COVID-19. Across the study: Both acute and convalescent COVID-19 samples were obtained from the United States, Italy and Spain. In each case, the material was cDNA or gDNA derived from T cells, B-cell-depleted T cells, or PBMCs.

Original handling: Reference gene primer amplification in the assay estimated nucleated cell counts. Using immunoSEQ multiplex PCR, the repertoire was profiled, and TCRdb retains in-frame clones only, with some absent. That table gives V, J and clone size, and the DNA gave D and trimming. The sample lists fewer than 40,000 clones, about 80% occurring once. The CDR3 runs 16 residues. J lost 1 base, V lost 2 bases, and 6 bases had no gene match. Looked up from germline, CDR1 is SGHAT and CDR2 is FQNNGV. The receptor was derived from a man aged 80 or over with acute or convalescent COVID-19. The rearrangement joins TRBV11-2 to TRBJ2-5; 8 nucleotides align to TRBD2. Material for sequencing was peripheral blood. The chain's CDR3 is CASSLFGGGTQETQYF. CDR3 in DNA: TGTGCCAGCAGCTTATTTGGCGGGGGGACCCAAGAGACCCAGTACTTC.